There are a few counts of the clone carrying this TCR beta chain. No antigen is known for it. The CDR3 has 13 residues. The germline V and J ends were trimmed by 4 bases and 6 bases, with 12 bases remaining between them. CDR1 is WSHSY, CDR2 SAAADI, per germline. Healthy bone marrow donors made up the donors. The PCR had 60 Vbeta and 13 Jbeta primers. Repertoires were generated with immunoSEQ multiplex PCR, while TCRdb's copy carries only in-frame clones and drops some. The sample yields some 140,000 clones, roughly 80% seen once. This sample stems from a study of cytomegalovirus exposure and HLA in healthy donors. Study-wide results and caveats: In a later analysis, most CMV-associated TCR beta chains appeared HLA-restricted. It was in a later analysis that TCR association rates were seen to vary by HLA locus, highest for DRB1 and lowest for HLA-C. Reports showed the classifier diagnosing cytomegalovirus status with high specificity and sensitivity.

This TCR was recovered from a female donor in good health and CMV-seronegative. What was sequenced was PBMCs. The chain recombines TRBV10-2 with TRBJ1-2, with a tentative D call TRBD1 (5 bases). The CDR3 DNA sequence: TGCGCCAGCAGTGGCGACGGGGGGAATGGCTACACCTTC. Translation gives CASSGDGGNGYTF.